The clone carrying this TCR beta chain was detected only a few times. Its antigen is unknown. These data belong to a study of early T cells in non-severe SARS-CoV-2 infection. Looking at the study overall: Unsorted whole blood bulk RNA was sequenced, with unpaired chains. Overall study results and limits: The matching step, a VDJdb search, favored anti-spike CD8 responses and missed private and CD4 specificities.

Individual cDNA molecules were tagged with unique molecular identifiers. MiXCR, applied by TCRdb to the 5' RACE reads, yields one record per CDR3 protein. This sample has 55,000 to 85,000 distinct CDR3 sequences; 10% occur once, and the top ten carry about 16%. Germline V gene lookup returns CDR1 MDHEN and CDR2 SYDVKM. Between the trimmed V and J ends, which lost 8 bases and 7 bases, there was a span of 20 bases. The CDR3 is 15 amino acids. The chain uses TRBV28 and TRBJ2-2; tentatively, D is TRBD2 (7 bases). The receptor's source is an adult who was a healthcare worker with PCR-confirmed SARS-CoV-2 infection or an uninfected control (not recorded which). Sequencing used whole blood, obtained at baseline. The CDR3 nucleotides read TGTGCCAGCGGCCGGGGGGCGGGAGTAATCGGGGAGCTGTTTTTT. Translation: CASGRGAGVIGELFF.